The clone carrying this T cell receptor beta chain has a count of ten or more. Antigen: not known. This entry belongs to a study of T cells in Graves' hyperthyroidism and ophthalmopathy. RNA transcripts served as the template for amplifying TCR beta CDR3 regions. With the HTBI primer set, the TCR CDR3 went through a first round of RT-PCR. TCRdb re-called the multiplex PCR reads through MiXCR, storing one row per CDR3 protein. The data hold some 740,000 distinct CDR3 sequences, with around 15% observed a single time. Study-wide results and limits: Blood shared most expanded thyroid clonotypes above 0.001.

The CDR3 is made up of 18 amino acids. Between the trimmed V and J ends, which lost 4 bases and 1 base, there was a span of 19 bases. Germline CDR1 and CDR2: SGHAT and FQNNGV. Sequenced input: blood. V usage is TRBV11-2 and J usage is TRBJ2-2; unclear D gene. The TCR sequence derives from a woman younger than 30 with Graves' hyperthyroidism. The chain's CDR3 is CASSSPPRHSENTGELFF. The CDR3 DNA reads TGTGCCAGCAGCTCCCCCCCACGACACTCCGAGAACACCGGGGAGCTGTTTTTT.